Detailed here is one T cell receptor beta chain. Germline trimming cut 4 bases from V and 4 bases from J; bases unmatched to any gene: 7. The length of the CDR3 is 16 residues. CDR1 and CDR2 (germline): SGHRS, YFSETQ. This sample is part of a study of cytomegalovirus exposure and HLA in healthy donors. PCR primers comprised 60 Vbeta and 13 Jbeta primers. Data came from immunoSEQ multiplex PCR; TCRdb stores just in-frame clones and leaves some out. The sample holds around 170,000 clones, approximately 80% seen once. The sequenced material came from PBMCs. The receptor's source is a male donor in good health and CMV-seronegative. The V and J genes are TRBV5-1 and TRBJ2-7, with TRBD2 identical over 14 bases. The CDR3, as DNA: TGCGCCAGCAGCGTGACTAGCGGGGGGGGGTTGTACGAGCAGTACTTC. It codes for CASSVTSGGGLYEQYF.